This T cell receptor beta chain was sequenced during a study of blood T cell repertoires in COVID-19. Germline CDR1 reads MNHEY; CDR2 reads SVGAGI. The CDR3 consists of 14 residues. V was pared by 10 bases and J by 2 bases, with 15 bases between. The protocol was immunoSEQ multiplex PCR, while the TCRdb copy is restricted to in-frame clones and leaves out a portion. The sample yields some 48,000 clones, roughly 83% seen once. The receptor was isolated from a man in his forties or fifties with acute or convalescent COVID-19. The V and J genes are TRBV6-5 and TRBJ2-1; tentatively, D is TRBD1 (5 bases). Material for sequencing was peripheral blood. The CDR3 loop reads CAILGALAYNEQFF. In nucleotides, the CDR3 is TGTGCCATCTTAGGGGCGTTAGCCTACAATGAGCAGTTCTTC.